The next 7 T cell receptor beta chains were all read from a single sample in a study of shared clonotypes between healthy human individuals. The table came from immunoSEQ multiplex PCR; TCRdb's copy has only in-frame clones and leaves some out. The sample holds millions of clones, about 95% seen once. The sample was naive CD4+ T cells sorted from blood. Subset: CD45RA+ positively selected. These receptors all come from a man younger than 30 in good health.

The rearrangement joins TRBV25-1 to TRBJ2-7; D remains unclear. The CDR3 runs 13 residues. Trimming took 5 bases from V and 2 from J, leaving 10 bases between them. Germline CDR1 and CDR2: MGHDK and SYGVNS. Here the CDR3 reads CASSFSGAYEQYF. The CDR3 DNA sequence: TGTGCCAGCAGTTTTAGTGGCGCCTACGAGCAGTACTTC.

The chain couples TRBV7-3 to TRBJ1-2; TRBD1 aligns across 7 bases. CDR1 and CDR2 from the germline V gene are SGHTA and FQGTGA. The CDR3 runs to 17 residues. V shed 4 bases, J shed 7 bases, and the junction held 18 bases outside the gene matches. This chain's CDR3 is CASSSTVGDSSSAGYTF. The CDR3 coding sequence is TGTGCCAGCAGCTCAACTGTAGGGGACAGCTCGTCGGCTGGCTACACCTTC.

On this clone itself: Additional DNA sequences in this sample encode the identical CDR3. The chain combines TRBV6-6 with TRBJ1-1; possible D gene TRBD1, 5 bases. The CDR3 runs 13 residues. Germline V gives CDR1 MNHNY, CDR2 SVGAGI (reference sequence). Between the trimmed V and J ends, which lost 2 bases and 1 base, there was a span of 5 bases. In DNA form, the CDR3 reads TGTGCCAGCAGTTACAGGGGGAACACTGAAGCTTTCTTT. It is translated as CASSYRGNTEAFF.

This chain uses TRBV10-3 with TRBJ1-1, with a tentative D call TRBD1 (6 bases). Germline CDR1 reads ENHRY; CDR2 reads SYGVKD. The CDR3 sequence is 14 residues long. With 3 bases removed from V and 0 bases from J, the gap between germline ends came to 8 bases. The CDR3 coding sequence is TGTGCCATCAGTGAAGGGGACATGAACACTGAAGCTTTCTTT. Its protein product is CAISEGDMNTEAFF.

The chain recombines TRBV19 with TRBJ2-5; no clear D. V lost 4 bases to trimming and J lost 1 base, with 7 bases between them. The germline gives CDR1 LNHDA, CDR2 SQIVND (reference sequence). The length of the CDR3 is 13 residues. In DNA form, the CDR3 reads TGTGCCAGTAGTACGTCGAGCCAAGAGACCCAGTACTTC. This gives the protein CASSTSSQETQYF.

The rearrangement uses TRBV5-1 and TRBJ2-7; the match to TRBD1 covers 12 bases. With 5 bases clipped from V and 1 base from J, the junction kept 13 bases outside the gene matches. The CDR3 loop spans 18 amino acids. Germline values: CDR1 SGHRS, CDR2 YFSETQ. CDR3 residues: CASRETGTGGIGSYEQYF. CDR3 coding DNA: TGCGCCAGCAGGGAAACCGGGACAGGGGGCATAGGGTCCTACGAGCAGTACTTC.

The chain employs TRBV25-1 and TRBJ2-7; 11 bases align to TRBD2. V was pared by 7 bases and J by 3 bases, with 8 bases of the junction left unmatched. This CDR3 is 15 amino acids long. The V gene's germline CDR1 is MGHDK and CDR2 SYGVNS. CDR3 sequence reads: CASNPSGLAVYEQYF. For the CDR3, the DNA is TGTGCCAGCAACCCCTCGGGACTAGCGGTCTACGAGCAGTACTTC.